This entry is about one T cell receptor (beta chain). Its antigen remains unidentified. No per-base quality is available; no much larger clone lies one base away. Reading the germline V gene (reference sequence) gives CDR1 LNHDA and CDR2 SQIVND. Unmatched junction bases come to 8, with V trimmed by 5 bases and J by 6 bases. The CDR3 contains 14 residues, cysteine and phenylalanine counted. Left in the record is the CDR3 DNA by itself, 42 bases read in frame from the first base. These data come from a study of blood T cell repertoires in COVID-19 (TCRdb year 2020). A note on the overall study: The collaborator samples originated in the United States, Italy and Spain and spanned the acute and convalescent phases of COVID-19. Subjects who had been exposed to COVID-19, were actively infected with it, or had recovered from it provided the deeply sampled blood TCRbeta repertoires that made up the dataset. The sample metadata nearly always contained a de-identified subject ID, COVID-19 status, age in years and sex. The material from the prospective study consisted of cDNA or gDNA derived from T cells, B-cell-depleted T cells, or PBMCs. A freely available public database, intended as a resource for researchers studying the immune response to SARS-CoV-2, is where the repertoires were released. Where available, HLA class I and class II types were obtained from metadata supplied by the sample provider rather than from assay-based typing. Samples were obtained from the ongoing ImmuneRACE study (first 160 participants) and from 1,000 to 1,500 subjects provided by 6 global collaborators. What the work shows at the level of the full study, not this receptor alone: How much clinical and demographic metadata was included differed by source and by participant, and the metadata was provided uncurated.

TCRbeta CDR3 regions were amplified from genomic DNA using the immunoSEQ Assay, a bias-controlled multiplex PCR. In the source study's methods: The number of nucleated cells in each sample was estimated by amplification of reference gene primers within the assay. To quantify the absolute abundance of each unique TCRbeta CDR3 rearrangement, sequence reads were collapsed and filtered. For each sample, productive Simpson clonality was calculated by taking the square root of Simpson's diversity index across productive rearrangements. TCRdb took this table from immuneACCESS and kept in-frame rearrangements with V and J called. Such tables lack part of the clones; where checked against another copy, unresolved V genes explain under half of the gap, and the rest is unexplained. Clone size and V and J calls were adopted from that table, with D and trimming inferred from the DNA. This sample has about 170,000 clones in its table, and 80% to 85% of those were observed once. The ten most abundant clones make up about 2.6% of the sample.

Each collaborating institution followed its own protocols to collect whole blood in K2EDTA tubes. Collaborator samples were shipped for TCRbeta analysis as frozen whole blood, isolated PBMCs, or DNA extracted from either sample type. Sequencing was performed on peripheral blood. The chain is assembled from TRBV19 and TRBJ1-2; 8 bases in the junction line up with TRBD1. The sequence came from a human donor with acute or convalescent COVID-19. The donor label of this sample is uncertain. The DNA is TGTGCCAGTAGTCGAAGGGACAGGTCCAATGGCTACACCTTC. This is translated as CASSRRDRSNGYTF.